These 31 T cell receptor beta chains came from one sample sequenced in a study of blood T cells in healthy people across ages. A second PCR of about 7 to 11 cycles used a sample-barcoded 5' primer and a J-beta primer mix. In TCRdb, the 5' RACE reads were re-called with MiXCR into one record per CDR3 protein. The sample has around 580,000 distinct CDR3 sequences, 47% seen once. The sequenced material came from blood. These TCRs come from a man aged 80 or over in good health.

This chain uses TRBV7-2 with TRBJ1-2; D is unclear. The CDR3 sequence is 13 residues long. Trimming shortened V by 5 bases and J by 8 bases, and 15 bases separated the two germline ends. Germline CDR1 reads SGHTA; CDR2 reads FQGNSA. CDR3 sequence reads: CASSGSAGAGYTF. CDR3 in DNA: TGTGCCAGCAGCGGGAGTGCAGGTGCGGGCTACACCTTC.

For the CDR3, the DNA is TGTGCCTGCGTCAAAGGGGGCTCCTACGAGCAGTACTTC. Its translation: CACVKGGSYEQYF. The rearrangement links TRBV6-2 or TRBV6-3 to TRBJ2-7; weak D call: TRBD1 (6 bases). V lost 11 bases, J lost 0 bases, and 14 bases lay in between. The CDR3 sequence is 13 residues long. Germline CDR1 reads MNHEY; CDR2 reads SVGEGT.

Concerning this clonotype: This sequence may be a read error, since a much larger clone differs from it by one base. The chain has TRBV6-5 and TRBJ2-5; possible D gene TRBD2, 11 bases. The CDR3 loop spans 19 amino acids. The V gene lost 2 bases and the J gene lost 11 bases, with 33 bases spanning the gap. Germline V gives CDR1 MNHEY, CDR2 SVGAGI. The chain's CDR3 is CASSYAGQGVAGGPNEQYF. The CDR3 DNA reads TGTGCCAGCAGTTACGCAGGACAGGGGGTAGCGGGAGGGCCGAATGAGCAGTACTTC.

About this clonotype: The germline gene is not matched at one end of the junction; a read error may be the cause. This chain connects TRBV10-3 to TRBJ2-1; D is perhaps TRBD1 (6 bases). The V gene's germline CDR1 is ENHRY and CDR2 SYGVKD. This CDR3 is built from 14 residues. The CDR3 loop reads CAASRGSSYDEQFF. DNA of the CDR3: TGTGCCGCATCAAGGGGGAGCTCCTACGATGAGCAGTTCTTC.

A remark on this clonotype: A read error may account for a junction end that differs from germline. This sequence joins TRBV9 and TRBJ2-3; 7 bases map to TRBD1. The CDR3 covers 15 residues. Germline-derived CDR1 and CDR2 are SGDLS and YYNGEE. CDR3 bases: TGTACCAGCAGCACTCGGACAGGAAGCACAGATACGCAGTATTTT. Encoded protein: CTSSTRTGSTDTQYF. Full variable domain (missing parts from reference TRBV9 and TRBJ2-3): DSGVTQTPKHLITATGQRVTLRCSPRSGDLSVYWYQQSLDQGLQFLIQYYNGEERAKGNILERFSAQQFPDLHSELNLSSLELGDSALYFCTSSTRTGSTDTQYFGPGTRLTVL.

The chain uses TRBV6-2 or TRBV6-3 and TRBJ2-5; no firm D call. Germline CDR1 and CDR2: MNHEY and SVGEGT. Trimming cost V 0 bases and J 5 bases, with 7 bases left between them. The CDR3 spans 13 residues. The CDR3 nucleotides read TGTGCCAGCAGTTACTCGACCTGGGAGACCCAGTACTTC. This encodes CASSYSTWETQYF.

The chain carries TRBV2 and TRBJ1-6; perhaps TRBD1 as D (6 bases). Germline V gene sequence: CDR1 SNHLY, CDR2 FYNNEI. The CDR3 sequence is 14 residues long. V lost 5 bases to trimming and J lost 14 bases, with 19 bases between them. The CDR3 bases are TGTGCCAGCAGTCTGGACAGTAGGGAATCGGCCCTCCACTTT. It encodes CASSLDSRESALHF.

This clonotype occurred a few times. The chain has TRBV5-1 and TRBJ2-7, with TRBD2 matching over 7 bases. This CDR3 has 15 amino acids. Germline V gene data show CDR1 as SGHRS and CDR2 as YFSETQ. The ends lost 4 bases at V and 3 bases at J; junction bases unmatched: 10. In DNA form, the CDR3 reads TGCGCCAGCAGCCTAACTCCCGGGACTATCTACGAGCAGTACTTC. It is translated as CASSLTPGTIYEQYF.

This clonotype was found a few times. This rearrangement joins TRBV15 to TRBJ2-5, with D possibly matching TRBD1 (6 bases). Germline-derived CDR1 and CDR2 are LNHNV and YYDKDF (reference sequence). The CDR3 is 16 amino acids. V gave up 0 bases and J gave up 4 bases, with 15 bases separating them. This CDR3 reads CATSRDSPDSSETQYF. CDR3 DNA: TGTGCCACCAGCAGAGACTCCCCGGACAGTTCAGAGACCCAGTACTTC.

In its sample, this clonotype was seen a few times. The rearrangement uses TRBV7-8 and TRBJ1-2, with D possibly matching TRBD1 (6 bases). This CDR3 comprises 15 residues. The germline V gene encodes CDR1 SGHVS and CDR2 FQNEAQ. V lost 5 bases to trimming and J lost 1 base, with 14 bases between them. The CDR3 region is CASSVRDIHNYGYTF. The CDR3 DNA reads TGTGCCAGCAGCGTCCGGGACATTCATAACTATGGCTACACCTTC.

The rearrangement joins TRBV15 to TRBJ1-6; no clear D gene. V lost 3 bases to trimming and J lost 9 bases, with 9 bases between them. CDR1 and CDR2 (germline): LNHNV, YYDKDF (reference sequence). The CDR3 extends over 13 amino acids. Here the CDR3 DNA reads TGTGCCACCAGCAGCCAGATCGGTTCACCCCTCCACTTT. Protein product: CATSSQIGSPLHF. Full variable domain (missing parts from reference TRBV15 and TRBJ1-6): DAMVIQNPRYQVTQFGKPVTLSCSQTLNHNVMYWYQQKSSQAPKLLFHYYDKDFNNEADTPDNFQSRRPNTSFCFLDIRSPGLGDTAMYLCATSSQIGSPLHFGNGTRLTVT.

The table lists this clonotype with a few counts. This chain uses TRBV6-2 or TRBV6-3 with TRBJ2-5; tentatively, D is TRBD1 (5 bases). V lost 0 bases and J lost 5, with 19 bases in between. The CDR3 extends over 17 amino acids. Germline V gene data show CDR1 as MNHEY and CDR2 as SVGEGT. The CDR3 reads CASSYSRRGRTSETQYF. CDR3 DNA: TGTGCCAGCAGTTACTCGAGAAGGGGCAGAACCTCCGAGACCCAGTACTTC.

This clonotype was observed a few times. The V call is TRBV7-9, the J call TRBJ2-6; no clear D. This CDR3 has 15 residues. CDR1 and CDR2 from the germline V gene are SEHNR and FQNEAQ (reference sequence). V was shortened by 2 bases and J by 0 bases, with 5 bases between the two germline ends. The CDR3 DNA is TGTGCCAGCAGCTTACCCGACTCTGGGGCCAACGTCCTGACTTTC. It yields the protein CASSLPDSGANVLTF. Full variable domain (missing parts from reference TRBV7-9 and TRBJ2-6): DTGVSQNPRHKITKRGQNVTFRCDPISEHNRLYWYRQTLGQGPEFLTYFQNEAQLEKSRLLSDRFSAERPKGSFSTLEIQRTEQGDSAMYLCASSLPDSGANVLTFGAGSRLTVL.

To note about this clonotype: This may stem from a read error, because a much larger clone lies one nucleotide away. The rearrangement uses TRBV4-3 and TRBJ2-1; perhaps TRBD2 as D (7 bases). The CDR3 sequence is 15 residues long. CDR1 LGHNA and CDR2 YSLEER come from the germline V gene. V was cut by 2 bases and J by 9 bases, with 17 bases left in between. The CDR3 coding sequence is TGCGCCAGCAGCCAAAACGATCTGGGAGGGGGTGAGCAGTTCTTC. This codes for CASSQNDLGGGEQFF.

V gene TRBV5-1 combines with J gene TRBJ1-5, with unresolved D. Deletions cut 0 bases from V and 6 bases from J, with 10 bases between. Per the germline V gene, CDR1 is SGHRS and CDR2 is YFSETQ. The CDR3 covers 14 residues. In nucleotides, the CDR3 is TGCGCCAGCAGCTTGGGTGGCTCCAGTCAGCCCCAGCATTTT. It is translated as CASSLGGSSQPQHF.

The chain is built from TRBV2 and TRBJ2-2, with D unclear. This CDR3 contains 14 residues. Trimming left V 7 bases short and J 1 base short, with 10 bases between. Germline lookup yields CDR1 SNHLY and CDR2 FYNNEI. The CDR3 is CASTETMNTGELFF. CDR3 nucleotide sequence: TGTGCCAGCACAGAAACAATGAACACCGGGGAGCTGTTTTTT.

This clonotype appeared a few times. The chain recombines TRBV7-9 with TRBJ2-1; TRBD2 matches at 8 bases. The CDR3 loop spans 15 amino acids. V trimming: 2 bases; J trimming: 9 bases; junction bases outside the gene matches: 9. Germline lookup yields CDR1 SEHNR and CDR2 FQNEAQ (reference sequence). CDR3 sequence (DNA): TGTGCCAGCAGCTTAACCGGGGGGGCCTGGGGTGAGCAGTTCTTC. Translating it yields CASSLTGGAWGEQFF.

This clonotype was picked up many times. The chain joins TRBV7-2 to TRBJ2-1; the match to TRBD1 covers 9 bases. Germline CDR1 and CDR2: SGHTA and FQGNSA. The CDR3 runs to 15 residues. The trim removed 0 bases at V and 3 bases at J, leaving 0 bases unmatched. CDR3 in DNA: TGTGCCAGCAGCTTAGCGGGACAGGGCTACAATGAGCAGTTCTTC. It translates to CASSLAGQGYNEQFF.

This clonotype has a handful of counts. CDR3 nucleotide sequence: TGCGCCAGCAGCTTGTCCCCACAGACCTACGAGCAGTACTTC. This codes for CASSLSPQTYEQYF. The gene calls are TRBV5-1 and TRBJ2-7; D unclear. The CDR3 is made up of 14 amino acids. The germline V and J ends were trimmed by 1 base and 2 bases, with 10 bases remaining between them. The germline CDR1 and CDR2 sequences are SGHRS and YFSETQ. The complete variable domain, with remaining parts taken from reference TRBV5-1 and TRBJ2-7, reads KAGVTQTPRYLIKTRGQQVTLSCSPISGHRSVSWYQQTPGQGLQFLFEYFSETQRNKGNFPGRFSGRQFSNSRSEMNVSTLELGDSALYLCASSLSPQTYEQYFGPGTRLTVT.

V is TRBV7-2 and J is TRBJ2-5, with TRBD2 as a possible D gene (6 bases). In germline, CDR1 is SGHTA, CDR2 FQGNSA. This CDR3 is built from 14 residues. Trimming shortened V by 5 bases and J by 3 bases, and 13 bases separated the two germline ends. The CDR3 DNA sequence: TGTGCCAGCAGCCTTCGCTCGGGGGAAGAGACCCAGTACTTC. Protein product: CASSLRSGEETQYF.

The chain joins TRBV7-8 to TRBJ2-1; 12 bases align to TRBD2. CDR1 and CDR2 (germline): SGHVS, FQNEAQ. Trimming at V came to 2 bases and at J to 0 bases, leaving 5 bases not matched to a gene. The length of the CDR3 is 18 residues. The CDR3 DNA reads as TGTGCCAGCAGCTTAACCGGACTAGCGGGGAGCTCCTACAATGAGCAGTTCTTC. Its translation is CASSLTGLAGSSYNEQFF.

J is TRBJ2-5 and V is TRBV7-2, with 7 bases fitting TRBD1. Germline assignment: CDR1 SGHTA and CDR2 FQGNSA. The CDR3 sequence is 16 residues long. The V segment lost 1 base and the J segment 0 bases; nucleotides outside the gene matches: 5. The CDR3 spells CASSLGDRGNQETQYF. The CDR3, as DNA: TGTGCCAGCAGCTTAGGGGACAGAGGTAACCAAGAGACCCAGTACTTC.

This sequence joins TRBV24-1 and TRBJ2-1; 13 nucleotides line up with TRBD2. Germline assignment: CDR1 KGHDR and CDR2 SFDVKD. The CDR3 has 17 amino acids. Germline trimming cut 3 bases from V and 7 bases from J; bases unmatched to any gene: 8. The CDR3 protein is CATSDPTSGRSRNEQFF. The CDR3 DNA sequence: TGTGCCACCAGTGATCCGACTAGCGGGAGGTCGCGGAATGAGCAGTTCTTC.

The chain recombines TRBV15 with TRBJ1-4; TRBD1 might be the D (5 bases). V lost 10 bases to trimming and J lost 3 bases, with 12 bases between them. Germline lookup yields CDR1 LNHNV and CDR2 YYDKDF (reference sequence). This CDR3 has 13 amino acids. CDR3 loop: CANQGSANEKLFF. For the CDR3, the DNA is TGTGCCAATCAGGGTTCGGCTAATGAAAAACTGTTTTTT. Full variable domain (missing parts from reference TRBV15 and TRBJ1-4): DAMVIQNPRYQVTQFGKPVTLSCSQTLNHNVMYWYQQKSSQAPKLLFHYYDKDFNNEADTPDNFQSRRPNTSFCFLDIRSPGLGDTAMYLCANQGSANEKLFFGSGTQLSVL.

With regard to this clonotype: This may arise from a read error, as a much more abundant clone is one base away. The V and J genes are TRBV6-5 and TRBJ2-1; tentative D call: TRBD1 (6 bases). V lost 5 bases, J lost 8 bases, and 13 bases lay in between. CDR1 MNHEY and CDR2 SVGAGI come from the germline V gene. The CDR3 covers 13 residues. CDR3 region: CASSPPGGDEQFF. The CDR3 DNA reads TGTGCCAGCAGTCCCCCTGGGGGCGATGAGCAGTTCTTC.

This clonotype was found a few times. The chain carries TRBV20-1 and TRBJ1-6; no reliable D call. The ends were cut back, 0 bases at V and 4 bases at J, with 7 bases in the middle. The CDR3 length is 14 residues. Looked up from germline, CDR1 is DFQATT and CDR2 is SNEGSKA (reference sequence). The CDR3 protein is CSAREGPYNSPLHF. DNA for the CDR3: TGCAGTGCTAGAGAGGGCCCTTATAATTCACCCCTCCACTTT.

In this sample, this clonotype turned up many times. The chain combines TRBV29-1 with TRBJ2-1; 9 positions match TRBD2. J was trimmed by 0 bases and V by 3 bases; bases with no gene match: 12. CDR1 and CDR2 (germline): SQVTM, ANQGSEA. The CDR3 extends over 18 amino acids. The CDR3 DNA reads TGCAGCGTTGATTCCAGAGCGGGAGGCCGCAACTCCTACAATGAGCAGTTCTTC. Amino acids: CSVDSRAGGRNSYNEQFF.

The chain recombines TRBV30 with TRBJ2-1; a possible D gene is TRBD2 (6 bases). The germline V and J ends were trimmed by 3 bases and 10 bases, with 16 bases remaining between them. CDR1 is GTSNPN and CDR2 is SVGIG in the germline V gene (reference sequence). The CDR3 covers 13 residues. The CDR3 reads CAWRDPPGLEQFF. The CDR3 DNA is TGTGCCTGGAGGGACCCGCCGGGACTCGAGCAGTTCTTC.

The CDR3 sequence is CATSRDLAGGVAEQFF. CDR3 DNA sequence: TGTGCCACCAGCAGAGATCTAGCGGGAGGCGTCGCTGAGCAGTTCTTC. The rearrangement joins TRBV15 to TRBJ2-1; TRBD2 matches 11 bases. V shed 0 bases and J 9 bases; nucleotides not matched to a gene: 7. The CDR3 has 16 amino acids. The V gene's germline CDR1 is LNHNV and CDR2 YYDKDF (reference sequence).

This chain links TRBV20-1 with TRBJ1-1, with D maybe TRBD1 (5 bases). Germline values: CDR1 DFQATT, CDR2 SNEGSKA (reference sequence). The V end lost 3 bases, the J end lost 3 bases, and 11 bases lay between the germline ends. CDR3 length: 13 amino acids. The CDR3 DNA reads TGCAGTGCTAGGCCAGGGCCCTACACTGAAGCTTTCTTT. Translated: CSARPGPYTEAFF.

In nucleotides, the CDR3 is TGTGCCAGCAGCATGGGACAGGGGGCCTCCTACGAGCAGTACTTC. It codes for CASSMGQGASYEQYF. This rearrangement joins TRBV11-1 to TRBJ2-7; 12 nucleotides line up with TRBD1. The V and J ends lost 5 bases and 0 bases, in that order; junction bases with no gene match: 2. Germline V gene lookup returns CDR1 SGHAT and CDR2 FQDESV (reference sequence). The CDR3 is 15 amino acids.